This T cell receptor (beta chain) was sequenced in a study of CD8 T cells in Susac syndrome. Overall study results and limits: Susac-specific public clones in total CD8+ repertoires numbered 15 to 20; in CD8+ TEMRA repertoires, they numbered about 5. It was acknowledged in the study that the number of individuals who were included in its TCR sequencing and HLA analysis was relatively small. Expansion of Susac CD8+ clones peaked in TEMRA cells and in active patients.

With respect to this clonotype: Its matching antigen is unknown.

Unmatched junction bases numbered 12, after V lost 0 bases and J lost 7 bases. Germline lookup yields CDR1 LGHDT and CDR2 YNNKEL (reference sequence). CDR3 length: 18 residues. A quantity of about 0.5 to 1 ug RNA underwent reverse transcription using random hexamers. An immunoSEQ multiplex PCR amplified TCR beta CDR3 over 54 Vbeta and 13 Jbeta. TCRdb reanalysed the immunoSEQ multiplex PCR reads using MiXCR and keeps one entry per CDR3 protein. Counted here are approximately 120,000 distinct CDR3 sequences, 90% to 95% occurring once; the ten biggest clones make up 0.21%. Input material: CD8+ T cells from PBMCs. This receptor was obtained from a human donor with Susac syndrome. This chain links TRBV3-1 with TRBJ2-1, with 10 bases matching TRBD2. CDR3 sequence: CASSQEATSGFPGNEQFF. Here the CDR3 DNA reads TGTGCCAGCAGCCAAGAGGCGACTAGCGGGTTCCCGGGGAATGAGCAGTTCTTC.